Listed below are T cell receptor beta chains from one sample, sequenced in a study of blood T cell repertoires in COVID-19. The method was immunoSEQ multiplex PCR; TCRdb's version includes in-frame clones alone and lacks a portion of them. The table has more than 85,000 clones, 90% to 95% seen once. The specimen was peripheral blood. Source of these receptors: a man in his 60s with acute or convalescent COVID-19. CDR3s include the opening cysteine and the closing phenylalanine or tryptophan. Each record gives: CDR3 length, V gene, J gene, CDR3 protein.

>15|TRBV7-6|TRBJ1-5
CASSLGSAEGQPQHF
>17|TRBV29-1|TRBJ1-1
CSVPHGMGHLMNTEAFF
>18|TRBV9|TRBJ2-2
CASSAEASREGRTGELFF
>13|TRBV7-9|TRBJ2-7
CASSLGTSGEQYF
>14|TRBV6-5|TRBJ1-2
CASRAQGITAGYTF
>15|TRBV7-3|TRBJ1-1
CASSLSSNPETEAFF
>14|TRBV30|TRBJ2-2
CAWSPGTDTGELFF
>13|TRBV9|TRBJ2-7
CASSVPPSYEQYF
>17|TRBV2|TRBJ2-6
CASSELAGFSGANVLTF
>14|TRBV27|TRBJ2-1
CASSLGFGNNEQFF
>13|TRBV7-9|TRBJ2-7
CASRGSGTYEQYF
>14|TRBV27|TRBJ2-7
CASSFSGFSYEQYF
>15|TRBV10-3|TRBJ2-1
CAISEESGAFNEQFF
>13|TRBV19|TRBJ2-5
CASSGRVSETQYF
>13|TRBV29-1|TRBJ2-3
CSAPGTRRDTQYF
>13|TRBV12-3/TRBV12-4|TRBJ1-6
CASLGQGTSPLHF
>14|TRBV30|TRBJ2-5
CAWSDRTGGETQYF
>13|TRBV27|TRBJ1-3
CASRGGAVDTIYF
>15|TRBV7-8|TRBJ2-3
CASSLVTGGTDTQYF
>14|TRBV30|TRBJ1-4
CAWSVGGVPEKLFF
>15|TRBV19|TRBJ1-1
CASRQTGGAETEAFF
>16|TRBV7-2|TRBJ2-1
CASSLLGTSGYNEQFF
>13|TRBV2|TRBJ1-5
CASSGQNNQPQHF
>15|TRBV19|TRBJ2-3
CASRTSGRLTDTQYF
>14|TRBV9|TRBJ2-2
CASSVTTNTGELFF
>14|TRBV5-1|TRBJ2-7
CASSLEENRDEQYF
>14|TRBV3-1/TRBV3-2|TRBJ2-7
CASRNEGGSYEQYF
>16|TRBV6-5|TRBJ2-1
CASSYKIAVSRNEQFF
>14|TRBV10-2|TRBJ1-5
CASSELQSNQPQHF
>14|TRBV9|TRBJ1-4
CASSVRREYEKLFF
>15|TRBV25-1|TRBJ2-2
CASSPSDRLTGELFF
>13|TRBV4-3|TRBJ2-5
CASSQEEGETQYF
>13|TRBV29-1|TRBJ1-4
CSVGTGENEKLFF
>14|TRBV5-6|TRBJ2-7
CASSLGGPSYEQYF
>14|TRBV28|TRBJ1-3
CASSRTGDGNTIYF
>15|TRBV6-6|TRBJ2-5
CASSQSTSGQETQYF
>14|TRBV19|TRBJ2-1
CASRAQISYNEQFF
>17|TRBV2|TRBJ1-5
CASTPDSGQGGNQPQHF
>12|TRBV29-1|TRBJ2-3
CSVDGGGDTQYF
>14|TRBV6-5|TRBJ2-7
CASSPRTESYEQYF
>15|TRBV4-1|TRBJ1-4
CASSQTGQTNEKLFF
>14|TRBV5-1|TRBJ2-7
CASSPGQGRGEQYF